A single sample gave rise to the 5 T cell receptor beta chains below, sequenced in a study of molecular identifiers for immune sequencing clone quantification. In TCRdb, the PCR reads were re-called with MiXCR into one record per CDR3 protein. The sample has hundreds of thousands of distinct CDR3 sequences, about 25% seen once; the top ten hold roughly 0.83%. Sequencing input: naive CD8+ T cells from blood, with Jurkat cell RNA spiked in. Noted subset: FACS-sorted CD8+CD4-CCR7+CD45RA+ naive T cells. The receptors were sampled from a human donor in good health. Some libraries in this study had Jurkat cell RNA spiked in.

The V and J genes are TRBV2 and TRBJ1-6; D uncertain. Germline assignment: CDR1 SNHLY and CDR2 FYNNEI. Trimming took 5 bases from V and 12 from J, leaving 11 bases between them. The CDR3 runs 12 residues. The CDR3, as DNA: TGTGCCAGCAGTTACACTTCGGGACCCCTCCACTTT. Translating it yields CASSYTSGPLHF. The whole variable domain, remainder taken from reference TRBV2 and TRBJ1-6, is EPEVTQTPSHQVTQMGQEVILRCVPISNHLYFYWYRQILGQKVEFLVSFYNNEISEKSEIFDDQFSVERPDGSNFTLKIRSTKLEDSAMYFCASSYTSGPLHFGNGTRLTVT.

To note about this clonotype: A junction boundary mismatches the germline segment, possibly from a read error. The V and J genes are TRBV7-2 and TRBJ2-1, with D perhaps given as TRBD1 or TRBD2 (5 bases each). Germline CDR1 SGHTA, CDR2 FQGNSA. This CDR3 is built from 13 residues. This chain's CDR3 is CASSVVTGTEQFF. Here the CDR3 DNA reads TGCGCCAGCAGCGTAGTAACCGGGACTGAGCAGTTCTTC.

This clonotype was recorded only once. A read error is possible here, since a much larger clone lies one base away. The rearrangement joins TRBV7-2 to TRBJ2-5, with TRBD2 matching over 8 bases. This CDR3 is 16 amino acids long. The germline CDR1 and CDR2 sequences are SGHTA and FQGNSA. The CDR3 here is CASSTGLAEHQEAQYF. The CDR3, as DNA: TGTGCCAGCAGCACCGGACTAGCAGAACACCAAGAGGCCCAGTACTTC.

This clonotype was counted ten times or more. Written as DNA, the CDR3 is TGTGCCAGCAGTCTAACACCTAACTATGGCTACACCTTC. Protein product: CASSLTPNYGYTF. The chain has TRBV28 and TRBJ1-2; D gene unclear. Trimming cost V 5 bases and J 0 bases, with 7 bases left between them. Germline V CDR1 and CDR2: MDHEN, SYDVKM. This CDR3 spans 13 amino acids.

The chain is built from TRBV20-1 and TRBJ2-3; 8 nucleotides agree with TRBD2. Trimming cost V 4 bases and J 5 bases; bases outside gene matches: 23. Per germline, CDR1 DFQATT and CDR2 SNEGSKA (reference sequence). The CDR3 spans 19 residues. CDR3 residues: CSANRRGATKAPTVDTQYF. CDR3 nucleotides: TGCAGTGCTAACCGGCGGGGGGCCACAAAAGCTCCCACAGTAGATACGCAGTATTTT.